These 25 T cell receptor beta chains were all obtained from the same sample, sequenced in a study of blood T cell repertoires in COVID-19. Assay: immunoSEQ multiplex PCR; the TCRdb copy retains only in-frame clones and omits some. The sample contains roughly 100,000 clones, about 85% of which appear only once. Specimen: peripheral blood. All receptors come from a woman aged 45-65 years with COVID-19, enrolled during active disease.

The chain uses TRBV11-2 and TRBJ1-2; 7 bases map to TRBD1. V trimming: 0 bases; J trimming: 3 bases; junction bases outside the gene matches: 4. The CDR3 totals 15 residues. CDR1 is SGHAT and CDR2 is FQNNGV in the germline V gene. For the CDR3, the DNA is TGTGCCAGCAGCTTAGAAGGGACAGTTTACTATGGCTACACCTTC. Translating it yields CASSLEGTVYYGYTF.

The rearrangement links TRBV7-8 to TRBJ1-5; TRBD1 matches at 7 bases. CDR1 and CDR2 from the germline V gene are SGHVS and FQNEAQ. V shed 3 bases, J shed 4 bases, and the junction held 0 bases outside the gene matches. The CDR3 runs to 13 residues. CDR3 loop: CASSLGQNQPQHF. CDR3 DNA sequence: TGTGCCAGCAGCTTGGGACAGAATCAGCCCCAGCATTTT.

For the CDR3, the DNA is TGTGCCAGCAGCACGCCGGGACTAGCGGGGACAAATGAGCAGTTCTTC. Its translation: CASSTPGLAGTNEQFF. V is TRBV11-2 and J is TRBJ2-1; 13 bases align to TRBD2. V lost 5 bases and J lost 7; bases outside the gene matches: 8. The CDR3 contains 16 residues. CDR1 and CDR2 (germline): SGHAT, FQNNGV.

This sequence joins TRBV7-2 and TRBJ1-2; TRBD1 is a possible D gene (6 bases). Per the germline V gene, CDR1 is SGHTA and CDR2 is FQGNSA. The CDR3 extends over 13 amino acids. Trimming left V 5 bases short and J 4 bases short, with 11 bases between. The CDR3 loop reads CASSTTGAYGYTF. In DNA form, the CDR3 reads TGTGCCAGCAGCACGACAGGAGCCTATGGCTACACCTTC.

The chain recombines TRBV2 with TRBJ1-1, with D uncertain. V gave up 7 bases and J gave up 0 bases, with 6 bases separating them. The germline V gene has CDR1 SNHLY and CDR2 FYNNEI. The CDR3 totals 12 residues. CDR3 amino acids: CASIGLNTEAFF. The CDR3 nucleotides are TGTGCCAGCATCGGTTTGAACACTGAAGCTTTCTTT.

The chain joins TRBV12-5 to TRBJ2-3, with 7 positions matching TRBD1. Germline V gene data show CDR1 as LGHNT and CDR2 as FRNRAP. V shed 5 bases and J 2 bases; nucleotides not matched to a gene: 4. CDR3 length: 14 residues. Here the CDR3 DNA reads TGTGCTAGTGGTGAGGGACAGCTCACAGATACGCAGTATTTT. Residues: CASGEGQLTDTQYF.

The chain employs TRBV5-1 and TRBJ1-1; 9 bases agree with TRBD1. Germline CDR1 is SGHRS and CDR2 is YFSETQ. The V gene end was trimmed by 5 bases and the J gene end by 2 bases; junction bases not matched to a gene: 7. CDR3 size: 15 residues. The CDR3 loop is CASRTTGGINTEAFF. The DNA for the CDR3 is TGCGCCAGCAGGACGACAGGGGGGATTAACACTGAAGCTTTCTTT. Combining the CDR3 with reference TRBV5-1 and TRBJ1-1 gives the whole variable domain KAGVTQTPRYLIKTRGQQVTLSCSPISGHRSVSWYQQTPGQGLQFLFEYFSETQRNKGNFPGRFSGRQFSNSRSEMNVSTLELGDSALYLCASRTTGGINTEAFFGQGTRLTVV.

The V call is TRBV10-1, the J call TRBJ2-3; the match to TRBD1 covers 7 bases. From germline, CDR1 is WNHNN and CDR2 SYGVQD (reference sequence). The V segment lost 6 bases and the J segment 6 bases; nucleotides outside the gene matches: 9. CDR3 length equals 14 residues. This CDR3 reads CASSPRQGADTQYF. In DNA, the CDR3 is TGCGCCAGCAGCCCTCGACAGGGTGCGGATACGCAGTATTTT.

V gene TRBV20-1 combines with J gene TRBJ2-7, with 8 bases that match TRBD2. This CDR3 has 17 amino acids. V lost 3 bases, J lost 0 bases, and 13 bases stayed unmatched. The germline V gene has CDR1 DFQATT and CDR2 SNEGSKA (reference sequence). The CDR3 spells CSASRGGGPTSSYEQYF. For the CDR3, the DNA is TGCAGTGCTAGTCGTGGCGGGGGGCCTACCTCCTCCTACGAGCAGTACTTC.

This clone was detected once. This chain connects TRBV7-9 to TRBJ2-3, with TRBD1 as a possible D gene (6 bases). There are 14 residues in the CDR3. V lost 4 bases, J lost 6 bases, and 14 bases lay in between. Germline loops: CDR1 SEHNR, CDR2 FQNEAQ (reference sequence). CDR3 bases: TGTGCCAGCAGCTCCCGGGACCAGGGGGATACGCAGTATTTT. Amino acid sequence: CASSSRDQGDTQYF.

In its sample, this clone was seen once. V is TRBV19 and J is TRBJ2-7; D is unresolved. Germline CDR1 and CDR2: LNHDA and SQIVND (reference sequence). Trimming stripped 1 base from V and 3 bases from J, with 7 bases between. The CDR3 covers 13 residues. CDR3 coding DNA: TGTGCCAGTAGTATAGTGCCCAGCTACGAGCAGTACTTC. It translates to CASSIVPSYEQYF. Based on the CDR3 plus reference TRBV19 and TRBJ2-7, the full variable domain is DGGITQSPKYLFRKEGQNVTLSCEQNLNHDAMYWYRQDPGQGLRLIYYSQIVNDFQKGDIAEGYSVSREKKESFPLTVTSAQKNPTAFYLCASSIVPSYEQYFGPGTRLTVT.

The rearrangement links TRBV30 to TRBJ1-6; 11 bases map to TRBD1. CDR1 is GTSNPN, CDR2 SVGIG, per germline (reference sequence). The J segment lost 9 bases and the V segment lost 5 bases, leaving 0 bases of the junction unmatched. The CDR3 contains 12 residues. The CDR3, as DNA: TGTGCCTGGGGACAGGGGGCTTCACCCCTCCACTTT. As protein: CAWGQGASPLHF.

This clone showed up just once. The chain uses TRBV5-1 and TRBJ2-2; 13 bases are shared with TRBD2. V dropped 7 bases and J dropped 0; count of bases not matched to a gene: 9. The germline V gene has CDR1 SGHRS and CDR2 YFSETQ. The CDR3 extends over 18 amino acids. CDR3 in amino acids: CASGRLAGGNTNTGELFF. The CDR3 DNA is TGCGCCAGCGGGAGACTAGCGGGGGGCAATACGAACACCGGGGAGCTGTTTTTT.

The chain couples TRBV6-1 to TRBJ1-4; tentative D call: TRBD1 (6 bases). The germline V gene encodes CDR1 MNHNS and CDR2 SASEGT. V was pared by 1 base and J by 0 bases, with 15 bases between. This CDR3 spans 18 amino acids. CDR3 sequence (DNA): TGTGCCAGCAGTGAAGAAAGAGGGGGAGTTGCAACTAATGAAAAACTGTTTTTT. It yields the protein CASSEERGGVATNEKLFF.

The chain employs TRBV21-1 and TRBJ1-1; TRBD1 was called by the table and not checked on the DNA. TRBV21-1 is a pseudogene segment. The CDR3 is 16 residues long. In DNA form, the CDR3 reads TGTGCCAGAAGAAAAGGGTTCAGGGAAAGATGCACTGAAGCTTTCTTT. Protein: CARRKGFRERCTEAFF.

This chain joins TRBV28 and TRBJ2-5; D perhaps matches TRBD2 (6 bases). Germline V gene data show CDR1 as MDHEN and CDR2 as SYDVKM. The V end lost 6 bases, the J end lost 5 bases, and 16 bases lay between the germline ends. This CDR3 is built from 14 residues. The CDR3 sequence is CASSTAGWGETQYF. The CDR3 DNA sequence: TGTGCCAGCAGCACGGCGGGGTGGGGCGAGACCCAGTACTTC.

V and J are TRBV4-3 and TRBJ1-2, with D possibly being TRBD1 (5 bases). This CDR3 contains 15 residues. Germline V gene data show CDR1 as LGHNA and CDR2 as YSLEER. Trimming removed 0 bases from V and 4 bases from J, with 12 bases in between. The CDR3 DNA is TGCGCCAGCAGCCAAGACAGGGTTGCGAGCTATGGCTACACCTTC. Amino acid sequence: CASSQDRVASYGYTF.

The chain carries TRBV5-1 and TRBJ1-2; D is ambiguous. CDR3 length equals 15 residues. Trimming removed 4 bases at V and 8 bases at J, with 21 bases between. Germline V gene sequence: CDR1 SGHRS, CDR2 YFSETQ. DNA for the CDR3: TGCGCCAGCAGCCTCGCCGGAGGTGATTCAGGCGGCTACACCTTC. Translating gives CASSLAGGDSGGYTF. Using reference TRBV5-1 and TRBJ1-2 for the parts outside the CDR3, the full variable domain is KAGVTQTPRYLIKTRGQQVTLSCSPISGHRSVSWYQQTPGQGLQFLFEYFSETQRNKGNFPGRFSGRQFSNSRSEMNVSTLELGDSALYLCASSLAGGDSGGYTFGSGTRLTVV.

This rearrangement joins TRBV28 to TRBJ2-1, with unresolved D. V lost 1 base to trimming and J lost 10 bases, with 8 bases between them. Germline lookup yields CDR1 MDHEN and CDR2 SYDVKM. The CDR3 has 12 amino acids. DNA for the CDR3: TGTGCCAGCAGTTTATTTGGAGCCGAGCAGTTCTTC. It codes for CASSLFGAEQFF.

This chain uses TRBV6-5 with TRBJ1-2; 7 nucleotides agree with TRBD1. The CDR3 is 15 amino acids. CDR1 is MNHEY and CDR2 is SVGAGI in the germline V gene. With V trimmed by 4 bases and J by 1 base, 6 bases remained unmatched. The CDR3 here is CASSFRQGDNYGYTF. In DNA, the CDR3 is TGTGCCAGCAGTTTCAGGCAGGGGGATAACTATGGCTACACCTTC.

The V and J genes are TRBV12-5 and TRBJ2-3; 12 bases line up with TRBD1. Trimming at V came to 2 bases and at J to 6 bases, leaving 12 bases not matched to a gene. CDR1 and CDR2 (germline): LGHNT, FRNRAP. The CDR3 has 18 amino acids. CDR3 loop: CASGLRVPGQGAWDTQYF. CDR3 DNA sequence: TGTGCTAGTGGTTTGAGAGTCCCGGGACAGGGGGCCTGGGATACGCAGTATTTT.

The CDR3 loop reads CASSLEGQGRYEQYF. In DNA form, the CDR3 reads TGTGCCAGCAGCTTAGAGGGTCAGGGTCGTTACGAGCAGTACTTC. The J gene is TRBJ2-7, the V gene TRBV7-6, with D possibly TRBD1 on 5 matching bases. This CDR3 contains 15 residues. Germline values: CDR1 SGHVS, CDR2 FNYEAQ. V shed 1 base and J shed 4 bases, with 14 bases lying between them.

This rearrangement joins TRBV19 to TRBJ2-5, with 8 positions matching TRBD1. The V and J ends lost 4 bases and 2 bases, in that order; junction bases with no gene match: 9. Per germline, CDR1 LNHDA and CDR2 SQIVND (reference sequence). The CDR3 has 16 residues. As DNA, the CDR3 is TGTGCCAGTAGTACCATGGGACAGGCGGAACAAGAGACCCAGTACTTC. Its translation is CASSTMGQAEQETQYF.

V is TRBV9 and J is TRBJ1-3; D is possibly TRBD1 (5 bases). With 4 bases removed from V and 0 bases from J, the gap between germline ends came to 11 bases. This CDR3 has 15 residues. In germline, CDR1 is SGDLS, CDR2 YYNGEE. The CDR3: CASSPRGASGNTIYF. For the CDR3, the DNA is TGTGCCAGCAGCCCGCGGGGCGCCTCTGGAAACACCATATATTTT. The full variable domain, in which reference TRBV9 and TRBJ1-3 provide the parts outside the CDR3, is DSGVTQTPKHLITATGQRVTLRCSPRSGDLSVYWYQQSLDQGLQFLIQYYNGEERAKGNILERFSAQQFPDLHSELNLSSLELGDSALYFCASSPRGASGNTIYFGEGSWLTVV.

The count of this clone is one. The J gene is TRBJ1-5, the V gene TRBV25-1, with a tentative D call TRBD1 (6 bases). V lost 4 bases and J lost 5, with 9 bases in between. From germline, CDR1 is MGHDK and CDR2 SYGVNS. The CDR3 extends over 13 amino acids. The CDR3 region is CASSGGLYQPQHF. DNA of the CDR3: TGTGCCAGCAGTGGGGGGCTGTATCAGCCCCAGCATTTT.